A single sample is the source of the 27 T cell receptor beta chains below, sequenced in a study of blood T cells in healthy people across ages. A sample-barcoded 5' primer and a J-beta primer mix were used in a second PCR of about 7 to 12 cycles. TCRdb reprocessed the 5' RACE reads with MiXCR, giving one entry per CDR3 protein. Of some 1.4 million distinct CDR3 sequences detected, 35% to 45% appear once; the ten largest clones hold 7% to 9.5%. The sequenced material came from blood. These TCRs come from a woman aged 18-29 years in good health.

In regard to this clonotype: The germline gene is not matched at one end of the junction; a read error may be the cause. The J gene is TRBJ2-1, the V gene TRBV25-1; D may correspond to TRBD1 or TRBD2 (5 bases each). CDR3 length equals 15 residues. Per germline, CDR1 MGHDK and CDR2 SYGVNS. The CDR3 nucleotides read TGTGCCAGCAGTGACCTAGACAGAGACTACAATGAGCGGTTCTTC. As protein: CASSDLDRDYNERFF. Variable domain in full (rest from reference TRBV25-1 and TRBJ2-1): EADIYQTPRYLVIGTGKKITLECSQTMGHDKMYWYQQDPGMELHLIHYSYGVNSTEKGDLSSESTVSRIRTEHFPLTLESARPSHTSQYLCASSDLDRDYNERFFGPGTRLTVL.

Only a few counts were recorded for this clonotype. The V gene is TRBV7-2, the J gene TRBJ2-3; 9 bases line up with TRBD2. Per germline, CDR1 SGHTA and CDR2 FQGNSA. This CDR3 has 18 amino acids. J was trimmed by 6 bases and V by 5 bases; bases with no gene match: 18. Here the CDR3 DNA reads TGTGCCAGCAGCATCGCGACCGTTAGCGGGAGTCGCCGGGATACGCAGTATTTT. This gives the protein CASSIATVSGSRRDTQYF.

V and J are TRBV20-1 and TRBJ2-1; 8 bases are shared with TRBD1. There are 14 residues in the CDR3. Looked up from germline, CDR1 is DFQATT and CDR2 is SNEGSKA (reference sequence). V dropped 5 bases and J dropped 6; count of bases not matched to a gene: 9. The CDR3 is CSARQGPQANEQFF. CDR3 sequence (DNA): TGCAGTGCTCGACAGGGGCCCCAGGCCAATGAGCAGTTCTTC.

This clonotype was counted at least ten times. This sequence joins TRBV5-1 and TRBJ2-7; 7 bases line up with TRBD2. Germline V gene sequence: CDR1 SGHRS, CDR2 YFSETQ. V was pared by 3 bases and J by 7 bases, with 10 bases of the junction left unmatched. The CDR3 runs to 14 residues. CDR3 protein: CASSYGTNPWEQYF. In DNA form, the CDR3 reads TGCGCCAGCAGCTACGGGACTAACCCCTGGGAGCAGTACTTC. The variable domain in full, with the rest retrieved from reference TRBV5-1 and TRBJ2-7, is KAGVTQTPRYLIKTRGQQVTLSCSPISGHRSVSWYQQTPGQGLQFLFEYFSETQRNKGNFPGRFSGRQFSNSRSEMNVSTLELGDSALYLCASSYGTNPWEQYFGPGTRLTVT.

The gene calls are TRBV6-1 and TRBJ1-1, with D maybe TRBD1 (5 bases). This CDR3 region has 12 residues. Trimming removed 6 bases at V and 8 bases at J, with 13 bases between. The germline V gene encodes CDR1 MNHNS and CDR2 SASEGT. CDR3 in amino acids: CASSPWEGEAFF. DNA of the CDR3: TGTGCCAGCAGCCCCTGGGAGGGGGAAGCTTTCTTT.

The chain has TRBV6-2 or TRBV6-3 and TRBJ2-5; weak D call: TRBD2 (6 bases). Germline V gives CDR1 MNHEY, CDR2 SVGEGT. The CDR3 is 14 amino acids. V lost 6 bases and J 2 bases, leaving 13 bases between the germline ends. The CDR3 DNA follows: TGTGCCAGCAGCCCCTGGGGGGATCAAGAGACCCAGTACTTC. The encoded protein is CASSPWGDQETQYF.

The count of this clonotype is one. The V and J genes are TRBV28 and TRBJ1-4; 8 bases line up with TRBD1. V trimming: 5 bases; J trimming: 7 bases; junction bases outside the gene matches: 9. The CDR3 length is 15 residues. Germline V lookup: CDR1 MDHEN, CDR2 SYDVKM. The CDR3 loop reads CASSTPEGQVEKLFF. The CDR3 DNA follows: TGTGCCAGCAGTACCCCCGAGGGACAGGTTGAAAAACTGTTTTTT.

This clonotype has more than one count but fewer than ten. J is TRBJ2-3 and V is TRBV7-2, with D perhaps matching TRBD1 or TRBD2 (6 bases each). V dropped 3 bases and J dropped 2 bases, with 15 bases sitting between them. The CDR3 extends over 16 amino acids. Germline CDR1 SGHTA, CDR2 FQGNSA. The chain's CDR3 is CASSFGGGFATDTQYF. The CDR3 nucleotides read TGTGCCAGCAGCTTCGGGGGCGGGTTTGCCACAGATACGCAGTATTTT.

The chain employs TRBV5-1 and TRBJ1-2; 8 bases agree with TRBD1. CDR3 length equals 17 residues. The V gene's germline CDR1 is SGHRS and CDR2 YFSETQ. The V gene end was trimmed by 0 bases and the J gene end by 2 bases; junction bases not matched to a gene: 9. The CDR3 DNA sequence: TGCGCCAGCAGCTTGGCCGGGACAGGAGTTGAAAACTATGGCTACACCTTC. It codes for CASSLAGTGVENYGYTF.

A note on this clonotype: The junction and the germline gene differ at one end; a read error may be behind it. The V call is TRBV6-1, the J call TRBJ2-3; D is unclear. Germline CDR1 MNHNS, CDR2 SASEGT. The CDR3 spans 13 residues. The CDR3 nucleotides are TGTGCCAGCAGGGAAGGTAGCTCAGATACGCAGTATTTT. It translates to CASREGSSDTQYF.

The rearrangement joins TRBV6-5 to TRBJ2-1; 7 positions agree with TRBD1. The end of the DNA aligns better with TRBJ2-7, so the J call may be wrong. Germline CDR1 MNHEY, CDR2 SVGAGI. The CDR3 extends over 15 amino acids. CDR3 bases: TGTGCCAGCAGTTACTCGGGACAGAGCTACAATGAGCAGTACTTC. This sequence encodes CASSYSGQSYNEQYF.

This clonotype turned up a few times. The V call is TRBV9, the J call TRBJ1-1; no firm D call. V gave up 3 bases and J gave up 0 bases, with 6 bases separating them. There are 13 residues in the CDR3. Germline V lookup: CDR1 SGDLS, CDR2 YYNGEE. DNA for the CDR3: TGTGCCAGCAGCGAACTCCTGAACACTGAAGCTTTCTTT. Protein product: CASSELLNTEAFF.

The rearrangement joins TRBV21-1 to TRBJ1-4; the table's D call, TRBD1, has no DNA check behind it. TRBV21-1 is shown as a pseudogene. This CDR3 is 17 amino acids long. The CDR3 DNA is TGTGCCAGCAGCGTAGCCCGGGACAGGCTTTCTAATGAAAAACTGTTTTTT. Its protein is CASSVARDRLSNEKLFF.

As concerns this clonotype: A junction end diverges from the germline sequence, so it may reflect a read error. The chain has TRBV7-7 and TRBJ2-7, with D uncertain. The CDR3 is 13 residues long. Germline CDR1 is SSHAT and CDR2 is FNYEAQ (reference sequence). The CDR3 DNA reads TGTGCTAGCAGCTTGGCAGAGCACTACGAGCAGTACTTC. Translation: CASSLAEHYEQYF.

The chain combines TRBV5-6 with TRBJ2-5; D might be TRBD2 (5 bases). The germline gives CDR1 SGHDT, CDR2 YYEEEE. The CDR3 has 15 amino acids. The V end lost 4 bases, the J end lost 0 bases, and 13 bases lay between the germline ends. CDR3 loop: CASSATTDYQETQYF. CDR3 coding DNA: TGTGCCAGCAGCGCCACGACGGACTACCAAGAGACCCAGTACTTC.

This clonotype occurred a few times. The J gene is TRBJ2-1, the V gene TRBV6-6; 10 bases are a match to TRBD2. The CDR3 spans 14 residues. V shed 6 bases and J 7 bases; nucleotides not matched to a gene: 6. From germline, CDR1 is MNHNY and CDR2 SVGAGI (reference sequence). The CDR3 is CASRMLAGENEQFF. CDR3 nucleotides: TGTGCCAGCAGAATGCTAGCGGGGGAGAATGAGCAGTTCTTC.

The chain joins TRBV5-1 to TRBJ2-1, with TRBD2 as a possible D gene (5 bases). CDR1 SGHRS and CDR2 YFSETQ come from the germline V gene. The CDR3 contains 15 residues. Trimming left V 0 bases short and J 8 bases short, with 15 bases between. The CDR3 reads CASSLGGAPRDEQFF. The CDR3 DNA reads TGCGCCAGCAGCTTGGGGGGAGCACCTAGGGATGAGCAGTTCTTC.

This clonotype was detected only a few times. The rearrangement joins TRBV20-1 to TRBJ2-1; D is undetermined. The J call is uncertain, as TRBJ2-7 better fits the DNA end. Germline lookup yields CDR1 DFQATT and CDR2 SNEGSKA (reference sequence). The CDR3 runs 12 residues. As DNA, the CDR3 is TGCAGTGCTAGACTAACCTACAATGAGCAGTACTTC. Translation: CSARLTYNEQYF.

The chain is built from TRBV12-5 and TRBJ2-1, with 14 bases that match TRBD2. Germline CDR1 and CDR2: LGHNT and FRNRAP. This CDR3 has 20 residues. With 0 bases clipped from V and 6 bases from J, the junction kept 13 bases outside the gene matches. The chain's CDR3 is CASGLVPLGLAGGGANEQFF. CDR3 sequence (DNA): TGTGCTAGTGGTTTGGTACCCCTCGGACTAGCGGGAGGAGGAGCCAATGAGCAGTTCTTC.

The CDR3 here is CATSRGGSTDTQYF. CDR3 in DNA: TGTGCCACCAGCCGCGGGGGGAGCACAGATACGCAGTATTTT. The genes are TRBV24-1 and TRBJ2-3; 8 nucleotides agree with TRBD2. V gave up 7 bases and J gave up 0 bases; unmatched junction bases: 2. Germline V gene sequence: CDR1 KGHDR, CDR2 SFDVKD. This CDR3 comprises 14 residues.

The chain links TRBV6-5 to TRBJ1-1; 8 bases line up with TRBD1. Germline CDR1 MNHEY, CDR2 SVGAGI. Trimming cost V 4 bases and J 5 bases; bases outside gene matches: 3. The CDR3 spans 13 residues. CDR3 bases: TGTGCCAGCAGTTGGACAGGGAGGACTGAAGCTTTCTTT. Its translation: CASSWTGRTEAFF.

This clonotype was observed a handful of times. The CDR3 bases are TGTGCCAGCAGCCAATTCGGCGGGAGTTATCCAGATACGCAGTATTTT. Translating gives CASSQFGGSYPDTQYF. The chain employs TRBV4-2 and TRBJ2-3; 7 bases line up with TRBD2. J gave up 4 bases and V 2 bases, and 9 bases lay outside the gene matches. The V gene's germline CDR1 is LGHNA and CDR2 YNFKEQ. This CDR3 comprises 16 residues.

The chain is built from TRBV18 and TRBJ2-4; D ambiguous. Between the trimmed V and J ends, which lost 6 bases and 0 bases, there was a span of 12 bases. The germline V gene encodes CDR1 KGHSH and CDR2 LQKENI. The CDR3 runs 15 residues. The DNA for the CDR3 is TGTGCCAGCTCCCAGAATACAGTAGCCAAAAACATTCAGTACTTC. Protein: CASSQNTVAKNIQYF.

This clonotype came up a few times. The rearrangement uses TRBV20-1 and TRBJ2-4; TRBD2 might be the D (6 bases). Germline loops: CDR1 DFQATT, CDR2 SNEGSKA (reference sequence). This CDR3 spans 16 amino acids. V was trimmed by 6 bases and J by 8 bases, leaving 26 bases between them. The CDR3 DNA is TGCAGTGCGCAAACCCCGGCCCTTTCTTGGGGGGACATTCAGTACTTC. It is translated as CSAQTPALSWGDIQYF.

A single count supports this clonotype. The chain joins TRBV5-4 to TRBJ2-3; 8 bases line up with TRBD2. The CDR3 has 14 amino acids. V was pared by 4 bases and J by 7 bases, with 8 bases of the junction left unmatched. The V gene's germline CDR1 is SGHNT and CDR2 YYREEE (reference sequence). The CDR3 protein is CASSVTSDLYTQYF. As DNA, the CDR3 is TGTGCCAGCAGCGTGACTAGCGATCTATATACGCAGTATTTT. The whole variable domain, remainder taken from reference TRBV5-4 and TRBJ2-3, is ETGVTQSPTHLIKTRGQQVTLRCSSQSGHNTVSWYQQALGQGPQFIFQYYREEENGRGNFPPRFSGLQFPNYSSELNVNALELDDSALYLCASSVTSDLYTQYFGPGTRLTVL.

This sequence joins TRBV20-1 and TRBJ2-2; TRBD2 agrees at 9 bases. CDR3 size: 14 residues. Germline loops: CDR1 DFQATT, CDR2 SNEGSKA (reference sequence). V lost 0 bases, J lost 5 bases, and 1 base stayed unmatched. For the CDR3, the DNA is TGCAGTGCTAGAGAAACTAGCGGGACCGGGGAGCTGTTTTTT. Amino acids: CSARETSGTGELFF.

The V call is TRBV12-3 or TRBV12-4, the J call TRBJ2-5; no firm D call. The CDR3 has 15 amino acids. Trimming stripped 2 bases from V and 2 bases from J, with 12 bases between. The CDR3 protein is CASSLRRWDQETQYF. The DNA for the CDR3 is TGTGCCAGCAGTTTACGAAGGTGGGATCAAGAGACCCAGTACTTC.